One T cell receptor beta chain is described in this entry. Antigen unknown. This sample is part of a study of shared clonotypes between healthy human individuals. Broader study findings: Memory subsets generally showed smaller estimated richness than naive subsets did. The study drew on few donors, limiting represented genetic and exposure-history diversity.

Unmatched junction bases numbered 10, after V lost 1 base and J lost 5 bases. The germline V gene encodes CDR1 SGHRS and CDR2 YFSETQ. The CDR3 contains 17 residues. Clones were sequenced by immunoSEQ multiplex PCR, and TCRdb holds only the in-frame ones, with some missing. The sample comprises about 2.3 million clones, over 85% of which are singletons, and under 0.45% rests with the top ten. The healthy adult donors were HIV-negative and reported no recent acute infections or vaccinations. Splitting of CD4+ cells produced CD45RA+ naive and CD45RA-negative memory subsets. Sequenced input: naive CD4+ T cells from PBMCs. Subset indicated: CD45RA+ positively selected. This chain connects TRBV5-1 to TRBJ2-3; 10 positions agree with TRBD2. This TCR was recovered from a man aged 18 to 29 in good health. Some clones in this sample may be carry-over from other donors' samples. The CDR3: CASSLWQAGGPGDTQYF. In nucleotides, the CDR3 is TGCGCCAGCAGCTTGTGGCAAGCGGGAGGGCCGGGAGATACGCAGTATTTT.